These 11 T cell receptor beta chains originate from one sample sequenced in a study of T cells in Graves' hyperthyroidism and ophthalmopathy. TCR beta CDR3 region amplification was performed from RNA transcripts. Primed by the HTBI set, a first-round RT-PCR was run on the TCR CDR3. MiXCR, applied by TCRdb to the multiplex PCR reads, yields one record per CDR3 protein. Here the sample spans roughly 500,000 distinct CDR3 sequences, about 16% being singletons. The sequenced material came from blood. The receptors come from a woman in her 30s with Graves' ophthalmopathy.

The genes are TRBV4-3 and TRBJ1-5; the D gene is possibly TRBD1 (6 bases). The length of the CDR3 is 17 residues. Germline CDR1 is LGHNA and CDR2 is YSLEER. V was shortened by 0 bases and J by 7 bases, with 19 bases between the two germline ends. The CDR3 sequence is CASSQEGYSGVGQPQHF. CDR3 DNA sequence: TGCGCCAGCAGCCAAGAAGGGTACTCAGGGGTGGGGCAGCCCCAGCATTTT.

This clonotype occurred many times. The chain carries TRBV30 and TRBJ1-6, with D unclear. The CDR3 length is 12 residues. Germline CDR1 and CDR2: GTSNPN and SVGIG (reference sequence). Trimming removed 2 bases at V and 11 bases at J, with 10 bases between. CDR3 sequence: CAWSLQRAPLHF. The DNA of the CDR3 is TGTGCCTGGAGTTTACAAAGGGCACCCCTCCACTTT. Using reference TRBV30 and TRBJ1-6 for the parts outside the CDR3, the full variable domain is SQTIHQWPATLVQPVGSPLSLECTVEGTSNPNLYWYRQAAGRGLQLLFYSVGIGQISSEVPQNLSASRPQDRQFILSSKKLLLSDSGFYLCAWSLQRAPLHFGNGTRLTVT.

This chain connects TRBV9 to TRBJ1-2; D is possibly TRBD1 (6 bases). V was pared by 4 bases and J by 8 bases, with 21 bases between. This CDR3 spans 15 amino acids. CDR1 and CDR2 (germline): SGDLS, YYNGEE. The CDR3 spells CASSSSGGPFIGYTF. As DNA, the CDR3 is TGTGCCAGCAGCTCAAGTGGGGGGCCCTTTATCGGCTACACCTTC.

The chain employs TRBV6-2 or TRBV6-3 and TRBJ2-3; the match to TRBD2 covers 8 bases. This CDR3 contains 15 residues. V trimming: 6 bases; J trimming: 3 bases; junction bases outside the gene matches: 8. The germline V gene encodes CDR1 MNHEY and CDR2 SVGEGT. The CDR3 nucleotides read TGTGCCAGCAGCCCCGTAGCGGGACTAACAGATACGCAGTATTTT. Its translation is CASSPVAGLTDTQYF.

This clonotype was seen repeatedly, ten times or more. The chain is built from TRBV7-2 and TRBJ2-1; D is unclear. V shed 2 bases and J shed 4 bases, with 6 bases lying between them. The CDR3 runs to 13 residues. Germline loops: CDR1 SGHTA, CDR2 FQGNSA. CDR3 amino acids: CASSLRAYNEQFF. In DNA, the CDR3 is TGTGCCAGCAGCTTAAGGGCGTACAATGAGCAGTTCTTC. Based on the CDR3 plus reference TRBV7-2 and TRBJ2-1, the full variable domain is GAGVSQSPSNKVTEKGKDVELRCDPISGHTALYWYRQSLGQGLEFLIYFQGNSAPDKSGLPSDRFSAERTGGSVSTLTIQRTQQEDSAVYLCASSLRAYNEQFFGPGTRLTVL.

V is TRBV29-1 and J is TRBJ2-2; D is unresolved. The CDR3 runs 12 residues. Trimming pared 4 bases from V and 5 bases from J, leaving 8 bases between. Germline V gene lookup returns CDR1 SQVTM and CDR2 ANQGSEA. CDR3 amino acids: CSVAARTGELFF. CDR3 bases: TGCAGCGTTGCGGCCCGGACCGGGGAGCTGTTTTTT.

This clonotype was recorded many times. The chain combines TRBV5-1 with TRBJ2-2; D is uncertain. Germline loops: CDR1 SGHRS, CDR2 YFSETQ. V shed 0 bases and J shed 2 bases, with 8 bases lying between them. The CDR3 is 15 residues long. CDR3 loop: CASSLAQSNTGELFF. The CDR3 nucleotides read TGCGCCAGCAGCTTGGCACAGTCCAACACCGGGGAGCTGTTTTTT. The full variable domain, in which reference TRBV5-1 and TRBJ2-2 provide the parts outside the CDR3, is KAGVTQTPRYLIKTRGQQVTLSCSPISGHRSVSWYQQTPGQGLQFLFEYFSETQRNKGNFPGRFSGRQFSNSRSEMNVSTLELGDSALYLCASSLAQSNTGELFFGEGSRLTVL.

V is TRBV19 and J is TRBJ1-2; 7 nucleotides align to TRBD1. The CDR3 is made up of 18 amino acids. The germline V gene encodes CDR1 LNHDA and CDR2 SQIVND (reference sequence). J was trimmed by 6 bases and V by 4 bases; bases with no gene match: 20. CDR3 in DNA: TGTGCCAGTAGTACCCGAGGAGTCGACAGGGAAGGAGTTCATGGCTACACCTTC. This translates into CASSTRGVDREGVHGYTF.

This clonotype showed up just a few times. The J gene is TRBJ2-3, the V gene TRBV2; 8 bases line up with TRBD2. This CDR3 contains 14 residues. V shed 6 bases, J shed 4 bases, and the junction held 6 bases outside the gene matches. Germline assignment: CDR1 SNHLY and CDR2 FYNNEI. CDR3 region: CASRKRREADTQYF. The CDR3 DNA sequence: TGTGCCAGCAGAAAACGGCGGGAGGCAGATACGCAGTATTTT. Looking up the rest from reference TRBV2 and TRBJ2-3 gives the full variable domain: EPEVTQTPSHQVTQMGQEVILRCVPISNHLYFYWYRQILGQKVEFLVSFYNNEISEKSEIFDDQFSVERPDGSNFTLKIRSTKLEDSAMYFCASRKRREADTQYFGPGTRLTVL.

This sequence joins TRBV9 and TRBJ2-1, with 8 nucleotides matching TRBD1. The CDR3 is 14 amino acids. CDR1 SGDLS and CDR2 YYNGEE come from the germline V gene. V was pared by 4 bases and J by 5 bases, with 5 bases of the junction left unmatched. As DNA, the CDR3 is TGTGCCAGCAGCACCCCGACAGGGGACAATGAGCAGTTCTTC. Protein sequence: CASSTPTGDNEQFF.

In its sample, this clonotype was seen many times. The rearrangement joins TRBV10-2 to TRBJ2-5; D possibly corresponds to TRBD2 (5 bases). This CDR3 has 13 amino acids. The ends were cut back, 7 bases at V and 5 bases at J, with 14 bases in the middle. CDR1 and CDR2 (germline): WSHSY, SAAADI. This CDR3 reads CASNRGVGETQYF. The CDR3 DNA reads as TGCGCCAGCAACCGGGGAGTCGGGGAGACCCAGTACTTC.